This TCR beta chain was identified in a study of cytomegalovirus exposure and HLA in healthy donors. Turning to this clone: No antigen is known for it.

The study, taken as a whole, reports: Many donors shared some public TCRs, even though most TCR sequences were rare. First-cohort TCR clusters tended to co-occur in the roughly 120 validation repertoires, a later analysis found. In vitro confirmation showed three CMV-associated chains to be CMV antigen specific. Reports indicated that the classifier achieved high specificity and sensitivity in diagnosing cytomegalovirus status.

V was cut by 6 bases and J by 4 bases, with 15 bases left in between. The CDR3 has 14 residues. Per germline, CDR1 SNHLY and CDR2 FYNNEI. Produced via immunoSEQ multiplex PCR; TCRdb's table is partial and in-frame only. This sample has about 200,000 clones; about 81% occur once, and the top ten carry roughly 1.2%. This chain links TRBV2 with TRBJ1-1; D is unclear. The specimen sequenced was PBMCs. The receptor was isolated from a woman under 40 in good health and CMV-seronegative. Here the CDR3 reads CASRIELRATEAFF. In DNA, the CDR3 is TGTGCCAGCAGGATAGAGCTGAGGGCCACTGAAGCTTTCTTT.